A selection of T cell receptor beta chains follows, all from one sample in a study of OX40 agonist ivuxolimab in advanced cancers. The data were produced by immunoSEQ multiplex PCR, yet TCRdb's version contains in-frame clones alone and is incomplete. The sample lists tens of thousands of clones; under 90% were seen once. The sample consisted of CD4+ or CD8+ T cells sorted from blood, taken in a trial of the OX40 agonist ivuxolimab. The receptors were gathered from an adult with an advanced solid tumor such as melanoma, head and neck, liver or kidney cancer. CDR3s include the opening cysteine and the closing phenylalanine or tryptophan. The D gene is left open where the match is weak. Rows may omit the clone size; those that give it use once, few, many or a size class.

>TRBD1|TRBJ1-1|TRBV19|.
CATQGGLGTEAFF
TGTGCCACCCAGGGGGGTTTGGGTACTGAAGCTTTCTTT
>.|TRBJ2-1|TRBV9|.
CASSVTPDLGPNEQFF
TGTGCCAGCAGCGTAACCCCGGACCTGGGGCCCAATGAGCAGTTCTTC
>.|TRBJ2-5|TRBV7-2|.
CASSPLGVETQYF
TGTGCCAGCAGCCCCCTCGGGGTGGAGACCCAGTACTTC
>TRBD1|TRBJ1-6|TRBV19|medium-sized
CASSTGGLSSPLHF
TGTGCCAGTAGTACAGGGGGCTTGAGTTCACCCCTCCACTTT
>TRBD1|TRBJ2-7|TRBV18|.
CASSPGQGAYEQYF
TGTGCCAGCTCACCGGGCCAGGGGGCCTACGAGCAGTACTTC
>.|TRBJ1-1|TRBV5-4|.
CASSLGGNTEAFF
TGTGCCAGCAGTCTTGGGGGGAACACTGAAGCTTTCTTT
>TRBD1|TRBJ2-2|TRBV2|.
CASLGGRTGLTGELFF
TGTGCCAGCTTGGGCGGCCGGACAGGGCTGACCGGGGAGCTGTTTTTT
>TRBD1|TRBJ2-1|TRBV10-3|.
CAISPGQGAYNEQFF
TGTGCCATCAGCCCGGGACAGGGAGCGTACAATGAGCAGTTCTTC
>TRBD1|TRBJ2-1|TRBV11-2|.
CASSSPDRGYNEQFF
TGTGCCAGCAGCTCACCGGACAGGGGCTACAATGAGCAGTTCTTC
>.|TRBJ1-1|TRBV5-6|.
CASSLNRKDTEAFF
TGTGCCAGCAGCTTGAACCGAAAGGACACTGAAGCTTTCTTT
>.|TRBJ2-7|TRBV29-1|.
CSVVEGWEQYF
TGCAGCGTTGTAGAGGGGTGGGAGCAGTACTTC
>.|TRBJ1-1|TRBV7-9|once
CASSVNTEAFF
TGTGCCAGCAGCGTTAACACTGAAGCTTTCTTT
>.|TRBJ2-1|TRBV2|.
CASIEALGLFNEQFF
TGTGCCAGCATAGAGGCACTAGGGTTGTTCAATGAGCAGTTCTTC
>.|TRBJ1-5|TRBV5-6|.
CASSPGWGPNQPQHF
TGTGCCAGCAGCCCTGGGTGGGGGCCCAATCAGCCCCAGCATTTT
>.|TRBJ1-5|TRBV19|.
CASSLNTNQPQHF
TGTGCCAGTAGTTTAAACACGAATCAGCCCCAGCATTTT
>.|TRBJ2-6|TRBV9|.
CASSEWEEFGGNVLTF
TGTGCCAGCAGCGAGTGGGAAGAGTTTGGAGGCAACGTCCTGACTTTC
>.|TRBJ1-1|TRBV5-1|.
CASSLVGGSNTEAFF
TGCGCCAGCAGCTTGGTTGGTGGGTCTAACACTGAAGCTTTCTTT
>TRBD1|TRBJ1-2|TRBV5-4|once
CASSLLAGGDGYTF
TGTGCCAGCAGCTTGCTTGCAGGGGGAGATGGCTACACCTTC
>.|TRBJ2-5|TRBV15|.
CATSRDASQETQYF
TGTGCCACCAGCAGAGATGCTAGCCAAGAGACCCAGTACTTC
>TRBD1|TRBJ1-2|TRBV27|.
CASSSGTGPYGYTF
TGTGCCAGCAGTTCCGGGACAGGGCCCTATGGCTACACCTTC
>.|TRBJ2-1|TRBV28|.
CASSYRRPGTSSANEQFF
TGTGCCAGCAGCTACCGGCGGCCCGGGACATCCTCCGCGAATGAGCAGTTCTTC
>TRBD2|TRBJ2-3|TRBV7-6|.
CASSLDGRLAGSTDTQYF
TGTGCCAGCAGCTTAGATGGGCGACTAGCGGGCAGCACAGATACGCAGTATTTT
>.|TRBJ1-4|TRBV5-6|.
CASSLGYSVEEKLFF
TGTGCCAGCAGCTTGGGCTACAGTGTGGAAGAAAAACTGTTTTTT
>.|TRBJ1-2|TRBV15|.
CATSRNGNGYTF
TGTGCCACCAGCCGCAACGGGAATGGCTACACCTTC